The source of this TCR beta chain is a study of T cells in Graves' hyperthyroidism and ophthalmopathy. Study results and limitations: Model-based prediction identified ophthalmopathy a median 6.5 months prior to its onset.

This clonotype has only a few counts. Its antigen is unidentified. Trimming cost V 2 bases and J 7 bases, with 10 bases left between them. This CDR3 spans 14 amino acids. Germline V gene sequence: CDR1 SGHNT, CDR2 YYREEE (reference sequence). Hyperthyroidism had been newly diagnosed in patients aged 18 to 65, and its duration was under 2 months. Uncontrolled infection, other autoimmune disease, pregnancy or lactation barred patients from enrollment. Diagnostic assessment was based on clinical symptoms, serum thyroxine and TRAb, thyroid ultrasound and orbital computed tomography. Regions amplified from RNA transcripts were the TCR beta CDR3 regions. Initially, a first-round RT-PCR of the TCR CDR3 employed the HTBI primer set. TCRdb ran MiXCR on the multiplex PCR reads and lists one entry per CDR3 protein. The data contain some 440,000 distinct CDR3 sequences, 15% to 18% of them singletons.

The TCR sequence derives from a young woman with Graves' hyperthyroidism. The sample was blood. The V call is TRBV5-4, the J call TRBJ1-6; weak D call: TRBD1 (5 bases). The DNA of the CDR3 is TGTGCCAGCAGCTTTGGGGGAGGCAATTCACCCCTCCACTTT. The encoded protein is CASSFGGGNSPLHF.